The following is a T cell receptor beta chain sequence with its context. In its sample, this clonotype was seen many times. Its binding antigen is unknown. One end of the junction fails to match germline, which may point to a read error. Measured from the cysteine to the phenylalanine, the CDR3 is 15 residues long. Only CDR3 DNA is held: 45 bases, read in frame from base 1. CDR1 and CDR2, looked up from the germline V gene, are SGHRS and YFSETQ. Patients with ophthalmopathy had moderately to severely active disease, with a Clinical Activity Score of 3 or more, a NOSPECS grade of 4 or more, and a disease duration of less than 3 months. Patients were excluded if they had other autoimmune diseases, uncontrolled infections, pregnancy or lactation. Clinical symptoms, serum thyroxine, TRAb, thyroid ultrasound and orbital computed tomography formed the basis of the diagnosis. PBMCs were isolated from more than 8 ml of fresh peripheral blood by Ficoll-Paque density gradient centrifugation. Total RNA was extracted with Trizol reagent and quality-checked on an Agilent 2100 Bioanalyzer.

The data are from a study of Graves' ophthalmopathy and Graves' hyperthyroidism (dated by TCRdb to the late 2010s). Notes on the research overall: Peripheral blood was collected at initial diagnosis, before any treatment. TCR beta repertoire signatures were used to distinguish Graves' ophthalmopathy from Graves' hyperthyroidism and to predict progression to ophthalmopathy. In total, approximately 140 blood samples were TCR-sequenced: 43 ophthalmopathy, about 75 hyperthyroidism and roughly 17 hyperthyroidism-to-ophthalmopathy patients. To explore V-J signatures that distinguish ophthalmopathy from hyperthyroidism, a discovery set of around 100 patients was enrolled, made up of over 40 with ophthalmopathy and 55 to 65 with stable hyperthyroidism. An independent validation cohort was composed of around 19 hyperthyroidism patients and 15 to 17 patients who later progressed from hyperthyroidism to ophthalmopathy. In more than five hyperthyroidism patients, T-cell repertoires of thyroid tissue and blood were compared. Following sample collection, hyperthyroidism patients were given methimazole at a starting dose of 30 mg daily, and ophthalmopathy patients were given high-dose intravenous methylprednisolone. The roughly 100 discovery patients were randomly divided into training and test sets at a 7:3 ratio. What the authors observed across the whole study: No statistical method was used to predetermine the sample size, and group allocation was not hidden from the investigators. In validation, the model predicted ophthalmopathy progression with nearly 71% sensitivity and roughly 72% specificity; about a dozen predicted patients were CT-confirmed with GO in a median of around 6 months. Most expanded thyroid clonotypes with frequency above 0.001 were also detected in blood, suggesting blood repertoires may reflect the thyroid immune response. In cross-validation, the 13-signature model distinguished ophthalmopathy from stable hyperthyroidism with about 87% sensitivity and roughly 81% specificity, and in the test set the corresponding values were approximately 80% and 68%.

TCR beta CDR3 regions were amplified from RNA transcripts for repertoire sequencing. A first-round RT-PCR used HTBI primers with the Qiagen OneStep RT-PCR kit, followed by a second-round multiplex PCR, size selection and purification. Libraries were sequenced on an Illumina HiSeq2000 using paired-end 100 bp reads. The authors' pipeline ran thus. SOAPnuke was used to process the reads, throwing out any read that had adapters, had uncalled bases, had a mean Phred below 15, or lacked an exact constant-primer or identifier match. High-quality paired reads were merged with COPE v1.2.5. Unique nucleotide sequences were defined as clonotypes and aligned to IMGT TRB V, D and J references using MiTCR v1.1. Only V-J combinations with frequency above 0.0001 were analysed, covering about 99% of repertoires. For each V-J combination, a TCR clonal expansion and chaos score was defined as the ratio of F50 clonal expansion to chaos observed in the TCRdist matrix. Features were reduced by Welch's t-statistics and random forest to roughly 14 V-J combinations, which fed a naive Bayes classifier. Thyroid-blood repertoire similarity was quantified with the Morisita-Horn index. TCRdb ran its own pipeline on the public reads, namely fastp trimming at Q25 and MiXCR clone calling, and kept in-frame beta chains. Entries that share a CDR3 protein sequence are merged under the most common genes and DNA. TCRdb's processing, not the authors' own work, is the source of the V and J calls. Across this sample there are fewer than 250,000 distinct CDR3 sequences, with just under 30% seen only once. 9.1% of the sample rests with the top ten.

The sample was peripheral blood. The chain was built from TRBV5-1 and TRBJ1-1; the D gene identity is not certain. The source of this sequence is a man aged 50 to 59 with Graves' ophthalmopathy. Donor details come from another sample of the same person, matched by shared clones. The nucleotides read TGCACCAGCCGAGACGGAAAAGGAATGAACACTGAAGCTTTCTTT. This translates into CTSRDGKGMNTEAFF.